Sequencing of this T cell receptor (beta chain) was carried out in a study of blood T cell repertoires in COVID-19. Produced via immunoSEQ multiplex PCR; TCRdb's table is partial and in-frame only. The sample has about 59,000 clones; around nine tenths are singletons. The CDR3 sequence is 15 residues long. J gave up 7 bases and V 2 bases, and 10 bases lay outside the gene matches. Germline CDR1 and CDR2: SGHVS and FQNEAQ. This TCR was recovered from an elderly man with acute or convalescent COVID-19. The chain carries TRBV7-8 and TRBJ2-7, with 8 bases identical to TRBD1. Input material: peripheral blood. Here the CDR3 reads CASSLLVTGAHEQYF. Here the CDR3 DNA reads TGTGCCAGCAGCTTATTGGTGACAGGGGCTCATGAGCAGTACTTC.